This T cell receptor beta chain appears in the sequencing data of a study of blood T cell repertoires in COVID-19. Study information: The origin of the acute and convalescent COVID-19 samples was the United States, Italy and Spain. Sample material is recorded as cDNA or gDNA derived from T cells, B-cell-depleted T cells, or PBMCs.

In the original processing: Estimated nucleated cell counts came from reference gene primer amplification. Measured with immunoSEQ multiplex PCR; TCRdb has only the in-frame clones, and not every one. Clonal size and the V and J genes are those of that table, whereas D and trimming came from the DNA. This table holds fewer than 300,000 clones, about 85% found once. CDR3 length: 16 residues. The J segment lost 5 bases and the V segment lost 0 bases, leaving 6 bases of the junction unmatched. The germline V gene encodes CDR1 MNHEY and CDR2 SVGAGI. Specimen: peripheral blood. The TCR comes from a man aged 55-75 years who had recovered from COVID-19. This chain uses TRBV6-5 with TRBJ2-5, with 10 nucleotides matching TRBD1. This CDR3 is CASSYSGQGKWETQYF. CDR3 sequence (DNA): TGTGCCAGCAGTTACTCGGGACAGGGGAAGTGGGAGACCCAGTACTTC.